This TCR beta chain was documented in a study of CD8+CD57+ T cells in acquired aplastic anemia. Study information: The average for DNA from sorted CD4+ and CD8+ cells was about 3.3 ug.

After removal of 4 bases from V and 0 bases from J, the junction contained 6 bases not matched to a gene. Germline V gives CDR1 LGHDT, CDR2 YNNKEL (reference sequence). The CDR3 totals 15 residues. TCR beta VDJ and CDR3 profiles were obtained from a genomic DNA template. TCRdb recomputed calls from the reads with MiXCR, one row per CDR3 protein. The table records 150,000 to 200,000 distinct CDR3 sequences, 64% of them present only once. In regard to this clonotype: Its specificity is not known. A much bigger clone sits one base away, suggesting this may be a read error.

General study results and limits: Patients and controls had in common 25 to 35 CD8+ CDR3 sequences.

Sequencing was done on a sample of sorted CD4+, CD8+, or CD8+CD57+ T cells (not recorded which) from PBMCs. This TCR was recovered from a human donor with severe aplastic anemia or a healthy control (not recorded which). The rearrangement joins TRBV3-1 to TRBJ2-7; TRBD1 agrees at 7 bases. In nucleotides, the CDR3 is TGTGCCAGCAGCCCGATAGGGGGCGGCTCCTACGAGCAGTACTTC. It codes for CASSPIGGGSYEQYF.